The next 24 T cell receptor beta chains were all read from a single sample in a study of T cells in Graves' hyperthyroidism and ophthalmopathy. Amplification of TCR beta CDR3 regions was performed using RNA transcripts as template. In the first-round RT-PCR of the TCR CDR3, the HTBI primer set was used. TCRdb re-analysed the multiplex PCR reads in MiXCR, keeping a single row per CDR3 protein. The table lists some 300,000 distinct CDR3 sequences, approximately 15% of them singletons. Input material: blood. The receptors originated from a woman in her thirties or forties with Graves' hyperthyroidism.

This clonotype was observed at least ten times. This chain joins TRBV7-8 and TRBJ2-1; 12 bases fit TRBD2. Trimming removed 4 bases from V and 6 bases from J; junction bases left unmatched: 4. This CDR3 is built from 15 residues. Germline CDR1 reads SGHVS; CDR2 reads FQNEAQ. The CDR3 is CASSSASGRANEQFF. The CDR3 DNA sequence: TGTGCCAGCAGCTCGGCTAGCGGGAGGGCCAATGAGCAGTTCTTC.

This clonotype was counted many times. This rearrangement joins TRBV6-1 to TRBJ1-2; D gene unclear. This CDR3 has 13 residues. The germline V and J ends were trimmed by 2 bases and 8 bases, with 12 bases remaining between them. Germline V gene sequence: CDR1 MNHNS, CDR2 SASEGT. The CDR3 sequence is CASSESGREGYTF. CDR3 nucleotides: TGTGCCAGCAGTGAATCCGGGAGGGAGGGCTACACCTTC.

A few counts support this clonotype. The rearrangement joins TRBV27 to TRBJ1-1; D may be TRBD1 (6 bases). The germline V gene has CDR1 MNHEY and CDR2 SMNVEV (reference sequence). The V and J ends lost 1 base and 0 bases respectively, with 9 bases between them. The CDR3 length is 15 residues. The CDR3 here is CASSLYWGLNTEAFF. The CDR3, as DNA: TGTGCCAGCAGTTTATATTGGGGGCTGAACACTGAAGCTTTCTTT.

This clonotype was observed at least ten times. The chain employs TRBV5-6 and TRBJ1-5, with D unresolved. CDR3 length: 11 residues. Germline CDR1 and CDR2: SGHDT and YYEEEE. The V end lost 4 bases, the J end lost 5 bases, and 4 bases lay between the germline ends. The CDR3 is CASSVDQPQHF. The CDR3 coding sequence is TGTGCCAGCAGCGTTGATCAGCCCCAGCATTTT. The whole variable domain, filled in from reference TRBV5-6 and TRBJ1-5, reads DAGVTQSPTHLIKTRGQQVTLRCSPKSGHDTVSWYQQALGQGPQFIFQYYEEEERQRGNFPDRFSGHQFPNYSSELNVNALLLGDSALYLCASSVDQPQHFGDGTRLSIL.

This clonotype was detected ten times or more. The chain links TRBV20-1 to TRBJ2-5, with D hard to call. The germline CDR1 and CDR2 sequences are DFQATT and SNEGSKA (reference sequence). The CDR3 is 14 residues long. Trimming removed 4 bases at V and 4 bases at J, with 16 bases between. The CDR3 region is CSATGWDLRETQYF. CDR3 DNA sequence: TGCAGTGCTACGGGTTGGGATTTACGAGAGACCCAGTACTTC.

This clonotype was detected ten times or more. The chain employs TRBV12-3 or TRBV12-4 and TRBJ1-1, with D possibly matching TRBD1 (6 bases). This CDR3 spans 13 amino acids. V lost 8 bases and J lost 2, with 12 bases in between. The CDR3 loop is CASQTRGNTEAFF. The CDR3 nucleotides are TGTGCCAGCCAAACCAGGGGTAACACTGAAGCTTTCTTT.

The CDR3 here is CASSPSGSPYEQYF. For the CDR3, the DNA is TGTGCCAGCAGTCCTAGCGGGAGTCCTTACGAGCAGTACTTC. The rearrangement joins TRBV3-1 to TRBJ2-7, with 10 positions matching TRBD2. Looked up from germline, CDR1 is LGHDT and CDR2 is YNNKEL (reference sequence). Unmatched junction bases numbered 6, after V lost 6 bases and J lost 4 bases. The CDR3 loop spans 14 amino acids.

This clonotype occurred many times. V gene TRBV28 combines with J gene TRBJ1-2; D ambiguous. The V end was cut by 2 bases, the J end by 3 bases, with 10 bases between. The CDR3 is 14 residues long. Germline CDR1 and CDR2: MDHEN and SYDVKM. CDR3 loop: CASSLPGRDYGYTF. CDR3 nucleotides: TGTGCCAGCAGTTTACCGGGGAGGGACTATGGCTACACCTTC.

This clonotype showed up many times. Here the CDR3 reads CAWTSTTVAGKNIQYF. CDR3 coding DNA: TGTGCCTGGACCTCCACAACGGTAGCAGGCAAAAACATTCAGTACTTC. This chain connects TRBV30 to TRBJ2-4; unclear D gene. Germline values: CDR1 GTSNPN, CDR2 SVGIG (reference sequence). Trimming pared 4 bases from V and 3 bases from J, leaving 19 bases between. This CDR3 is 16 amino acids long.

In regard to this clonotype: It may be a read error: a sequence one base away is much more abundant. V usage is TRBV13 and J usage is TRBJ2-1, with TRBD2 as a possible D gene (6 bases). The DNA end lines up better with TRBJ2-7; the J call may be wrong. The germline V gene has CDR1 PRHDT and CDR2 FYEKMQ (reference sequence). This CDR3 contains 16 residues. The CDR3 sequence is CASSLRIRTTDNEQYF. Written as DNA, the CDR3 is TGTGCCAGCAGCTTAAGGATCCGGACTACCGACAATGAGCAGTACTTC.

This chain uses TRBV4-2 with TRBJ2-1; D is possibly TRBD2 (5 bases). Trimming left V 0 bases short and J 0 bases short, with 12 bases between. The germline CDR1 and CDR2 sequences are LGHNA and YNFKEQ. CDR3 length: 17 residues. CDR3 nucleotides: TGTGCCAGCAGCCAAGAAAGGACTCGGAGCTCCTACAATGAGCAGTTCTTC. Its translation is CASSQERTRSSYNEQFF.

This clonotype was detected a few times. The rearrangement uses TRBV6-1 and TRBJ1-4, with 7 nucleotides matching TRBD1. With V trimmed by 6 bases and J by 8 bases, 12 bases remained unmatched. CDR1 is MNHNS and CDR2 is SASEGT in the germline V gene. This CDR3 spans 15 amino acids. CDR3 DNA: TGTGCCAGCAGACTAACAGGGGAGGGGAGAGAAAAACTGTTTTTT. It translates to CASRLTGEGREKLFF.

This clonotype was seen only once. The chain joins TRBV28 to TRBJ1-1; 12 bases agree with TRBD1. V was clipped by 6 bases and J by 3 bases; unmatched bases: 5. The germline V gene encodes CDR1 MDHEN and CDR2 SYDVKM. The CDR3 covers 15 residues. In DNA form, the CDR3 reads TGTGCCAGCAGCGCGGGACAGGGGGCCTACACTGAAGCTTTCTTT. Amino acid sequence: CASSAGQGAYTEAFF. The variable domain in full, with the rest retrieved from reference TRBV28 and TRBJ1-1, is DVKVTQSSRYLVKRTGEKVFLECVQDMDHENMFWYRQDPGLGLRLIYFSYDVKMKEKGDIPEGYSVSREKKERFSLILESASTNQTSMYLCASSAGQGAYTEAFFGQGTRLTVV.

CDR3 region: CSATRTGVDTGELFF. CDR3 nucleotides: TGCAGCGCCACGAGGACAGGGGTGGACACCGGGGAGCTGTTTTTT. The V gene is TRBV29-1, the J gene TRBJ2-2, with 9 positions matching TRBD1. The germline CDR1 and CDR2 sequences are SQVTM and ANQGSEA. J lost 3 bases, V lost 7 bases, and 9 bases had no gene match. This CDR3 region has 15 residues.

With regard to this clonotype: This may arise from a read error, as a much more abundant clone is one base away. The CDR3 loop reads CSARSQGVSTQPQHF. In DNA, the CDR3 is TGCAGTGCTAGATCACAGGGGGTTAGCACTCAGCCCCAGCATTTT. The chain couples TRBV20-1 to TRBJ1-5; 8 nucleotides match TRBD1. Germline V gene lookup returns CDR1 DFQATT and CDR2 SNEGSKA (reference sequence). The CDR3 runs 15 residues.

This clonotype was seen ten or more times. This chain uses TRBV29-1 with TRBJ2-1; 7 bases fit TRBD1. Losses at the gene ends were 5 bases for V and 6 bases for J; bases not matched to a gene: 13. Per germline, CDR1 SQVTM and CDR2 ANQGSEA. CDR3 size: 15 residues. The CDR3 DNA reads TGCAGCGTTATACGAAACAGGGGTGGATTCAATGAGCAGTTCTTC. This encodes CSVIRNRGGFNEQFF.

This clonotype has a count of ten or more. This chain connects TRBV2 to TRBJ2-7; 11 nucleotides line up with TRBD2. Looked up from germline, CDR1 is SNHLY and CDR2 is FYNNEI. V lost 8 bases to trimming and J lost 4 bases; unmatched junction nucleotides: 13. CDR3 size: 16 residues. This CDR3 reads CASPLAGAVHPYEQYF. CDR3 coding DNA: TGTGCCAGCCCACTAGCGGGAGCGGTTCATCCATACGAGCAGTACTTC.

The sample holds many counts of this clonotype. The V and J genes are TRBV11-2 and TRBJ1-2; tentative D call: TRBD1 (5 bases). Germline loops: CDR1 SGHAT, CDR2 FQNNGV. Deletions cut 6 bases from V and 2 bases from J, with 13 bases between. This CDR3 is built from 14 residues. The CDR3 DNA is TGTGCCAGCAGGGTCCTGCGGACAAACTATGGCTACACCTTC. Protein sequence: CASRVLRTNYGYTF.

The table lists this clonotype with many counts. V is TRBV12-3 or TRBV12-4 and J is TRBJ2-7; the match to TRBD1 covers 9 bases. Trimming at V came to 5 bases and at J to 3 bases, leaving 5 bases not matched to a gene. The CDR3 sequence is 14 residues long. The CDR3 reads CASSQGDRVYEQYF. The CDR3 coding sequence is TGTGCCAGCAGTCAGGGGGACAGGGTCTACGAGCAGTACTTC.

This clonotype was counted ten times or more. In DNA form, the CDR3 reads TGTGCCAGCAGTGAAGCGCTTGGGGGACCGTCCAGGCCCCAGCATTTT. Residues: CASSEALGGPSRPQHF. This chain uses TRBV2 with TRBJ1-5, with D possibly being TRBD1 (5 bases). The germline V and J ends were trimmed by 0 bases and 9 bases, with 18 bases remaining between them. Looked up from germline, CDR1 is SNHLY and CDR2 is FYNNEI. The CDR3 runs 16 residues.

On this clonotype itself: The DNA is omitted, as the CDR3 cannot be located on it reliably, and the CDR3 follows TCRdb's listing. The chain uses TRBV28 and TRBJ2-2; the table's D gene call, TRBD1, was not cross checked with the DNA. The CDR3 region is 15 residues in length, termini included. Germline-derived CDR1 and CDR2 are MDHEN and SYDVKM. The chain's CDR3 is CASKSPGEAPGSCFF.

This clonotype was seen only a few times. This chain connects TRBV4-1 to TRBJ2-5, with TRBD1 matching over 7 bases. Losses at the gene ends were 1 base for V and 5 bases for J; bases not matched to a gene: 10. This CDR3 comprises 16 residues. Germline V gives CDR1 MGHRA, CDR2 YSYEKL. This CDR3 reads CASSQGTGTRGETQYF. The CDR3 nucleotides read TGCGCCAGCAGCCAAGGGACAGGCACCCGCGGGGAGACCCAGTACTTC.

This chain joins TRBV19 and TRBJ2-7; unclear D gene. CDR1 LNHDA and CDR2 SQIVND come from the germline V gene (reference sequence). Trimming left V 3 bases short and J 4 bases short, with 4 bases between. The CDR3 is made up of 11 amino acids. The CDR3 DNA sequence: TGTGCCAGTAGTATGGGGTACGAGCAGTACTTC. This sequence encodes CASSMGYEQYF.

This clonotype was seen ten or more times. The rearrangement links TRBV5-4 to TRBJ1-6; D uncertain. Germline V CDR1 and CDR2: SGHNT, YYREEE (reference sequence). V lost 0 bases to trimming and J lost 7 bases, with 11 bases between them. This CDR3 spans 15 amino acids. This CDR3 reads CASSLEGRSNSPLHF. CDR3 bases: TGTGCCAGCAGCTTGGAAGGCAGGTCCAATTCACCCCTCCACTTT.